This T cell receptor (beta chain) is from a study of read filtering for tumor transcriptome and immune sequencing (TCRdb year 2020). Background on the whole study: The cohort had 17 male and 14 female patients with a mean age of around 69 years, ranging from roughly 40 to 90. TCR-region mapped reads per sample ranged from about 3.5 to 10.27 million with IR-seq versus only about 85 to 1,300 with RNA-seq. By revised international staging, about 8 patients were R-ISS I, under 20 were R-ISS II and 7 were R-ISS III. As a main aim, a read-filtering strategy for immune repertoire data was addressed, with the specific question being whether clonotypes supported by a single read should be removed. After DNase treatment, whole-transcriptome libraries were prepared with the TruSeq RNA Access Library Prep Kit. The study compared TCR repertoires from targeted immune repertoire sequencing and bulk whole-transcriptome sequencing run on the same bone marrow samples. Broad study findings and their caveats: The sorted CD138-negative fraction was a mixed bone marrow immune population, not purified T cells. The correlation between IR-seq and RNA-seq shared clonotype proportions was increased by removal of single-read clonotypes. Clonotypes were captured by IR-seq at much higher depth and more reliably than by RNA-seq, and smaller IR-seq throughput was sufficient for identification of most shared clonotypes. Single-read clonotypes made up roughly four fifths of clonotypes but 3% to 3.5% of total reads in IR-seq, and roughly 75% of clonotypes and roughly 45% of reads in RNA-seq.

Each patient had bone marrow sampled at the time of active disease. Ficoll-Hypaque density gradient centrifugation was used to isolate bone marrow mononuclear cells. Myeloma plasma cells were removed and CD138-negative cells were collected by negative selection after labeling with CD138 magnetic microbeads on a MACS separator. The purity of the isolated cells was checked by flow cytometry with CD138 antibodies on an Attune NxT. Total RNA was extracted using TRIzol reagent and was quantified on a NanoDrop spectrophotometer. Paired RNA-seq and IR-seq were performed on each patient's CD138-negative bone marrow sample. The Immunoverse kit was used to build TCR libraries from about 400 ng RNA, with molecular barcoded adaptors covering alpha/delta and beta/gamma chains. TCR library preparation used the same RNA that was used for transcriptome sequencing. An Illumina HiSeq 4000 with 2 x 150 cycles was used to sequence the TCR libraries. In the paper's pipeline: Using MiXCR, which included quality filtering and error correction, TCR reads were aligned to human V, D, J and C references and then assembled into CDR3 clonotypes. Clonotype counts and gene usage diversity were analyzed with the tcR package in R. Raw mapping reads were checked after the RNA-seq reads had been mapped by STAR aligner version 2.5.3a onto the human GRCh37 genome. To test the effect of sequencing depth on detected clonotypes, IR-seq fastq files were randomly downsampled using Seqtk 1.3. Through fastp at Q25 and MiXCR, TCRdb rebuilt clones from the public reads, retaining in-frame beta chains. When rows share a CDR3 protein, they turn into one entry using the most common DNA and genes. The V and J calls reflect TCRdb's pipeline rather than the authors' work. The sample yields about 37,000 distinct CDR3 sequences; 10% to 15% were counted once. The top ten hold about 30% of the sample.

Based on the germline V gene, the CDR1 and CDR2 sequences are SNHLY and FYNNEI. The cysteine opens and the phenylalanine closes a CDR3 of 14 amino acids. Only the CDR3 region is kept as DNA, spanning 42 bases read in frame from base 1. The V end loses 4 bases and the J end loses 7 bases, and a stretch of 14 bases separates them. This clonotype was counted many times. The specificity of this receptor is unknown. No quality values exist for individual bases; no much larger clone is one base distant. The sequenced sample was a population of CD138-negative cells sorted from bone marrow. Taken with the paper, the label for cell subset or site translates to: bone marrow mononuclear cells depleted of CD138+ plasma/myeloma cells by negative magnetic selection. The receptor's source is a donor aged 40 or over with multiple myeloma. This chain is built from TRBV2 and TRBJ1-5; no D gene can be assigned with confidence. The nucleotide sequence is TGTGCCAGCAGTGCATTACACAGCGGACAGCCCCAGCATTTT. Protein translation: CASSALHSGQPQHF.